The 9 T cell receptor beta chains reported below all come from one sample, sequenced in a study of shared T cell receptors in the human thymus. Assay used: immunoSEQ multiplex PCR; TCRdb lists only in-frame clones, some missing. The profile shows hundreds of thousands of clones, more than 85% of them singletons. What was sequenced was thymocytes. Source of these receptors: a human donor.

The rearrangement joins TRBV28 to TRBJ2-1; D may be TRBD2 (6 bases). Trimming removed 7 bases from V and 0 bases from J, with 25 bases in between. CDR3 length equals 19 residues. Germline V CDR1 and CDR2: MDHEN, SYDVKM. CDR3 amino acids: CASKKDVTPRDFSYNEQFF. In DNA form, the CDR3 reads TGTGCCAGCAAAAAGGACGTTACCCCCCGGGACTTCTCCTACAATGAGCAGTTCTTC.

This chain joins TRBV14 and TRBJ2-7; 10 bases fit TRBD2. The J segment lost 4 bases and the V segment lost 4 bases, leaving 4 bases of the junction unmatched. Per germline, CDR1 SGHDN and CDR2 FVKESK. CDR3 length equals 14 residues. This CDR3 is CASSLGLAVYEQYF. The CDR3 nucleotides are TGTGCCAGCAGCCTCGGACTAGCGGTATACGAGCAGTACTTC.

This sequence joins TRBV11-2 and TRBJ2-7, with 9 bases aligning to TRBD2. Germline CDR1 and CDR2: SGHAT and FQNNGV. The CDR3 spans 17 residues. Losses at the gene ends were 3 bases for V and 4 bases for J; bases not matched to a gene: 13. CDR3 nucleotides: TGTGCCAGCAGCTTCCAGGGGCTAGCGGGAAGGAAGTACGAGCAGTACTTC. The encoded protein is CASSFQGLAGRKYEQYF.

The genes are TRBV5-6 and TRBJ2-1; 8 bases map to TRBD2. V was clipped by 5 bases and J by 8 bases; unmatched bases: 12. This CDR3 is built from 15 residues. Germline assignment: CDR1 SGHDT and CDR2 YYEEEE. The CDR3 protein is CASSPRRGRTDEQFF. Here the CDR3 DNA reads TGTGCCAGCAGTCCTCGACGCGGGAGGACGGATGAGCAGTTCTTC. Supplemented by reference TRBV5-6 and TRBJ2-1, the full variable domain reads DAGVTQSPTHLIKTRGQQVTLRCSPKSGHDTVSWYQQALGQGPQFIFQYYEEEERQRGNFPDRFSGHQFPNYSSELNVNALLLGDSALYLCASSPRRGRTDEQFFGPGTRLTVL.

The CDR3 DNA follows: TGTGCCAGCAGTGCATCGGCTGAAAGCTCCTACGAGCAGTACTTC. Its translation is CASSASAESSYEQYF. The chain couples TRBV6-4 to TRBJ2-7; no clear D. CDR3 length: 15 amino acids. The V end was cut by 4 bases, the J end by 0 bases, with 13 bases between. Germline CDR1 MRHNA, CDR2 SNTAGT.

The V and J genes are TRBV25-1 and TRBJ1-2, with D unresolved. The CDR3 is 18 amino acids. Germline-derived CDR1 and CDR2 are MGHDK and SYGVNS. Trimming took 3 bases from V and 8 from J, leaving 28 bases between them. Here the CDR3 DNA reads TGTGCCAGCAGTGAGCGCCGGGAAGGTATTGGTACAGTTGGCGGCTACACCTTC. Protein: CASSERREGIGTVGGYTF.

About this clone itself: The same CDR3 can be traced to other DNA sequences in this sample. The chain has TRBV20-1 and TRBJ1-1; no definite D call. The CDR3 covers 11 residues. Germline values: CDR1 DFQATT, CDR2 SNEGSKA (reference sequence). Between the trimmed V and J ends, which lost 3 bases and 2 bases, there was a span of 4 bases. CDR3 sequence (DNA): TGCAGTGCTAGGGGAAACACTGAAGCTTTCTTT. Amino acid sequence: CSARGNTEAFF.

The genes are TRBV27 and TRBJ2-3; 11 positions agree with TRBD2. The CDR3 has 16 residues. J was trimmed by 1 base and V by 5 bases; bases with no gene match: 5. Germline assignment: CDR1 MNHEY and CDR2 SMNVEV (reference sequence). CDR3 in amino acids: CASSLWGLAGTDTQYF. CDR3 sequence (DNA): TGTGCCAGCAGTCTCTGGGGACTAGCGGGCACAGATACGCAGTATTTT.

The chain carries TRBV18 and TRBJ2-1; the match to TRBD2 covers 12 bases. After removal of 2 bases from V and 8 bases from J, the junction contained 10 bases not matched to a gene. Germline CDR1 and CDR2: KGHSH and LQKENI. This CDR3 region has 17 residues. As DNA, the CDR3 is TGTGCCAGCTCACCATCTCTACTAGCGGGAGGTGACGATGAGCAGTTCTTC. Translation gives CASSPSLLAGGDDEQFF.